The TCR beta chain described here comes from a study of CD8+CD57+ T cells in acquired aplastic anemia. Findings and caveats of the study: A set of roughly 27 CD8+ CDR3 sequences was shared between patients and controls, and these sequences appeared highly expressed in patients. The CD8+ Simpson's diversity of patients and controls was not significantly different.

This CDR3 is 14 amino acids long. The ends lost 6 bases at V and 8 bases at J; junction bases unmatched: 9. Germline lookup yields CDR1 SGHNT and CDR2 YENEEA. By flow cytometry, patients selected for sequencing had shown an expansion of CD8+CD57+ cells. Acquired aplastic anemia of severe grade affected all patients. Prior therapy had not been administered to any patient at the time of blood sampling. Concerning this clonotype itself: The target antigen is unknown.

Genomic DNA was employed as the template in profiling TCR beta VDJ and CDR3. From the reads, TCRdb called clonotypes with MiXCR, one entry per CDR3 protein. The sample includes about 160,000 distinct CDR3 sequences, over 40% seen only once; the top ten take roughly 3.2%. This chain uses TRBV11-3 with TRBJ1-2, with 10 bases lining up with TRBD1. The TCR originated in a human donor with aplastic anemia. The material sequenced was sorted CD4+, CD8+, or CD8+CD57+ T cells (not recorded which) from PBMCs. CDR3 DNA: TGTGCCAGCAGTCCGACAGGGGGCGCACAGGGCTACACCTTC. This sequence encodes CASSPTGGAQGYTF.